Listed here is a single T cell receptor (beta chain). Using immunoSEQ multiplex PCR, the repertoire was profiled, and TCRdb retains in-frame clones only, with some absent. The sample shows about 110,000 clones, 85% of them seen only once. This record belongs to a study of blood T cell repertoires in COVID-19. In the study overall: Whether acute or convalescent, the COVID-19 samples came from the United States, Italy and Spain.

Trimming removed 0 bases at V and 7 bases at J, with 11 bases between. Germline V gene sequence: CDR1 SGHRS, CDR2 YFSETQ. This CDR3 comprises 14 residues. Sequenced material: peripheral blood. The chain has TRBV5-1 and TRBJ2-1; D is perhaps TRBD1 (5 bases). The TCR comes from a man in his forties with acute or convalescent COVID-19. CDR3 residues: CASSLAAGSNEQFF. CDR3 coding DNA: TGCGCCAGCAGCTTGGCCGCAGGGTCTAATGAGCAGTTCTTC.